These 30 T cell receptor beta chains were all obtained from the same sample, sequenced in a study of cytomegalovirus exposure and HLA in healthy donors. Vbeta (60) and Jbeta (13) primers were used in the PCR. Generated by immunoSEQ multiplex PCR, the TCRdb table keeps only in-frame clones and is missing some. The table shows almost 200,000 clones, with 65% to 90% occurring only once. Input material: PBMCs. The receptors were gathered from a woman between 45 and 60 years old in good health and CMV-seronegative.

The V gene is TRBV6-1, the J gene TRBJ2-5; no firm D call. Trimming removed 2 bases at V and 10 bases at J, with 11 bases between. Looked up from germline, CDR1 is MNHNS and CDR2 is SASEGT. The CDR3 length is 12 residues. CDR3 sequence: CASSENILSQYF. The DNA for the CDR3 is TGTGCCAGCAGTGAAAATATTTTGAGCCAGTACTTC.

V is TRBV28 and J is TRBJ2-1; unclear D gene. Germline CDR1 is MDHEN and CDR2 is SYDVKM. The V and J ends lost 1 base and 4 bases respectively, with 5 bases between them. The CDR3 length is 13 residues. CDR3 bases: TGTGCCAGCAGTTTATTCTTTTACAATGAGCAGTTCTTC. It codes for CASSLFFYNEQFF.

The V call is TRBV9, the J call TRBJ2-3; 7 nucleotides agree with TRBD2. The CDR3 length is 14 residues. Germline-derived CDR1 and CDR2 are SGDLS and YYNGEE. Trimming took 4 bases from V and 2 from J; bases not matched to a gene: 4. The CDR3 DNA sequence: TGTGCCAGCAGCTTTCTAGCGGACACAGATACGCAGTATTTT. Translated: CASSFLADTDTQYF. The full variable domain, with the rest looked up from reference TRBV9 and TRBJ2-3, is DSGVTQTPKHLITATGQRVTLRCSPRSGDLSVYWYQQSLDQGLQFLIQYYNGEERAKGNILERFSAQQFPDLHSELNLSSLELGDSALYFCASSFLADTDTQYFGPGTRLTVL.

This clone was observed a single time. V is TRBV29-1 and J is TRBJ2-7; D may be TRBD1 (6 bases). V lost 5 bases to trimming and J lost 6 bases, with 20 bases between them. The germline V gene has CDR1 SQVTM and CDR2 ANQGSEA. The length of the CDR3 is 14 residues. The chain's CDR3 is CSVLRDKGRREQYF. CDR3 DNA: TGCAGCGTTCTCCGGGACAAGGGTCGTCGCGAGCAGTACTTC.

The chain couples TRBV9 to TRBJ2-7; TRBD2 agrees at 11 bases. The V gene end was trimmed by 4 bases and the J gene end by 2 bases; junction bases not matched to a gene: 5. The germline V gene encodes CDR1 SGDLS and CDR2 YYNGEE. The CDR3 covers 15 residues. As DNA, the CDR3 is TGTGCCAGCAGCAAACTAGCGGGAGTTGCCTACGAGCAGTACTTC. Translated, it gives CASSKLAGVAYEQYF.

Note on this clone: Other DNA sequences in the same sample also yield this CDR3. The chain uses TRBV5-6 and TRBJ2-1, with 7 nucleotides matching TRBD1. CDR1 SGHDT and CDR2 YYEEEE come from the germline V gene. The CDR3 sequence is 18 residues long. With 1 base clipped from V and 1 base from J, the junction kept 11 bases outside the gene matches. This chain's CDR3 is CASSLYRLGTVSYNEQFF. DNA of the CDR3: TGTGCCAGCAGCTTGTACCGACTGGGGACAGTGTCCTACAATGAGCAGTTCTTC.

The rearrangement joins TRBV5-1 to TRBJ2-2; 11 bases map to TRBD2. Per germline, CDR1 SGHRS and CDR2 YFSETQ. V lost 4 bases to trimming and J lost 5 bases; unmatched junction nucleotides: 13. The CDR3 totals 18 residues. The CDR3 DNA reads TGCGCCAGCAGCCCCGGGACTAGCGGCCCCCCGGGGACCGGGGAGCTGTTTTTT. Its protein product is CASSPGTSGPPGTGELFF. The whole variable domain, remainder taken from reference TRBV5-1 and TRBJ2-2, is KAGVTQTPRYLIKTRGQQVTLSCSPISGHRSVSWYQQTPGQGLQFLFEYFSETQRNKGNFPGRFSGRQFSNSRSEMNVSTLELGDSALYLCASSPGTSGPPGTGELFFGEGSRLTVL.

This clone showed up just once. The chain employs TRBV10-2 and TRBJ2-7; D is perhaps TRBD2 (6 bases). V was cut by 5 bases and J by 0 bases, with 14 bases left in between. Germline CDR1 is WSHSY and CDR2 is SAAADI. The CDR3 runs to 15 residues. Written as DNA, the CDR3 is TGCGCCAGCAGTCAGGCCGGGACTTTCTCCTACGAGCAGTACTTC. As protein: CASSQAGTFSYEQYF.

This chain uses TRBV27 with TRBJ1-4; D unresolved. Germline V lookup: CDR1 MNHEY, CDR2 SMNVEV (reference sequence). CDR3 length: 15 residues. Between the trimmed V and J ends, which lost 5 bases and 0 bases, there was a span of 10 bases. The CDR3, as DNA: TGTGCCAGCAGTCCATACAGAACAACTAATGAAAAACTGTTTTTT. Translated, it gives CASSPYRTTNEKLFF.

A few counts support this clone. The chain recombines TRBV7-6 with TRBJ1-2; no reliable D call. CDR1 is SGHVS and CDR2 is FNYEAQ in the germline V gene. With 6 bases removed from V and 5 bases from J, the gap between germline ends came to 16 bases. This CDR3 is 14 amino acids long. CDR3 amino acids: CASSIEAGPYGYTF. The CDR3 bases are TGTGCCAGCAGTATTGAGGCGGGCCCTTATGGCTACACCTTC.

This clone was recorded a few times. V and J are TRBV7-9 and TRBJ1-1, with D unclear. The germline V gene encodes CDR1 SEHNR and CDR2 FQNEAQ (reference sequence). V lost 4 bases and J lost 3, with 9 bases in between. The CDR3 runs to 13 residues. The CDR3 DNA sequence: TGTGCCAGCAGCTCTCAACGGGACACTGAAGCTTTCTTT. It specifies CASSSQRDTEAFF.

The V call is TRBV7-9, the J call TRBJ2-3; a possible D gene is TRBD2 (5 bases). The CDR3 has 15 residues. Trimming stripped 3 bases from V and 0 bases from J, with 10 bases between. Germline-derived CDR1 and CDR2 are SEHNR and FQNEAQ (reference sequence). CDR3: CASSLDSVSTDTQYF. The CDR3 region has the DNA TGTGCCAGCAGCTTGGATAGCGTCAGCACAGATACGCAGTATTTT.

The chain carries TRBV29-1 and TRBJ2-1, with TRBD2 identical over 11 bases. V dropped 1 base and J dropped 6; count of bases not matched to a gene: 11. The CDR3 has 17 amino acids. Germline assignment: CDR1 SQVTM and CDR2 ANQGSEA. CDR3 amino acids: CSVEGGIAGGEGNEQFF. The CDR3 coding sequence is TGCAGCGTTGAAGGGGGGATAGCGGGAGGGGAGGGCAATGAGCAGTTCTTC.

This clone occurred once. V gene TRBV11-2 combines with J gene TRBJ2-5; perhaps TRBD2 as D (7 bases). Germline V gene lookup returns CDR1 SGHAT and CDR2 FQNNGV. The V end lost 2 bases, the J end lost 5 bases, and 15 bases lay between the germline ends. The CDR3 runs 15 residues. CDR3 bases: TGTGCCAGCAGCTTAACACAGGGAGGGCGCGAGACCCAGTACTTC. Its translation: CASSLTQGGRETQYF.

This clone appeared a single time. The chain recombines TRBV15 with TRBJ2-1, with TRBD1 matching over 9 bases. The CDR3 extends over 16 amino acids. Germline V gives CDR1 LNHNV, CDR2 YYDKDF (reference sequence). Losses at the gene ends were 0 bases for V and 10 bases for J; bases not matched to a gene: 10. The chain's CDR3 is CATSRDGTGIWVEQFF. The CDR3 bases are TGTGCCACCAGCAGAGATGGGACAGGGATATGGGTCGAGCAGTTCTTC.

The rearrangement links TRBV15 to TRBJ2-7, with TRBD1 matching over 9 bases. Germline-derived CDR1 and CDR2 are LNHNV and YYDKDF (reference sequence). Trimming cost V 6 bases and J 4 bases; bases outside gene matches: 22. The CDR3 is 19 amino acids. CDR3 sequence reads: CATSKEVWGTGTAGYEQYF. The DNA of the CDR3 is TGTGCCACCAGTAAAGAGGTCTGGGGGACAGGGACAGCCGGATACGAGCAGTACTTC.

The chain combines TRBV7-2 with TRBJ1-5; TRBD1 matches 9 bases. The CDR3 extends over 17 amino acids. V lost 1 base and J lost 4; bases outside the gene matches: 8. Germline values: CDR1 SGHTA, CDR2 FQGNSA. The CDR3 spells CASSLVGTGGGNQPQHF. CDR3 DNA sequence: TGTGCCAGCAGCTTAGTAGGCACAGGGGGCGGAAATCAGCCCCAGCATTTT.

The chain employs TRBV30 and TRBJ1-5, with TRBD1 as a possible D gene (5 bases). Germline CDR1 reads GTSNPN; CDR2 reads SVGIG (reference sequence). Trimming stripped 0 bases from V and 6 bases from J, with 9 bases between. The CDR3 sequence is 13 residues long. The CDR3 spells CAWSVERGQPQHF. Here the CDR3 DNA reads TGTGCCTGGAGTGTAGAAAGGGGTCAGCCCCAGCATTTT. The whole variable domain, filled in from reference TRBV30 and TRBJ1-5, reads SQTIHQWPATLVQPVGSPLSLECTVEGTSNPNLYWYRQAAGRGLQLLFYSVGIGQISSEVPQNLSASRPQDRQFILSSKKLLLSDSGFYLCAWSVERGQPQHFGDGTRLSIL.

The rearrangement links TRBV28 to TRBJ2-1, with 8 bases matching TRBD1. Unmatched junction bases numbered 10, after V lost 6 bases and J lost 0 bases. Germline V gives CDR1 MDHEN, CDR2 SYDVKM. The CDR3 runs 17 residues. The CDR3 nucleotides are TGTGCCAGCAGATCCAGGGACAGGTTTAGCTCCTACAATGAGCAGTTCTTC. The encoded protein is CASRSRDRFSSYNEQFF.

The V call is TRBV15, the J call TRBJ1-2; no clear D. Per germline, CDR1 LNHNV and CDR2 YYDKDF (reference sequence). With 1 base removed from V and 2 bases from J, the gap between germline ends came to 5 bases. The CDR3 has 13 residues. CDR3 region: CATSRGENYGYTF. In DNA form, the CDR3 reads TGTGCCACCAGCAGAGGGGAGAACTATGGCTACACCTTC.

There are a few counts of this clone. The chain recombines TRBV5-4 with TRBJ1-5; D might be TRBD1 (5 bases). The CDR3 extends over 16 amino acids. The V gene's germline CDR1 is SGHNT and CDR2 YYREEE (reference sequence). With 2 bases removed from V and 3 bases from J, the gap between germline ends came to 15 bases. CDR3 sequence: CASSFGGSSHNQPQHF. The CDR3 DNA sequence: TGTGCCAGCAGCTTTGGGGGGTCGAGCCACAATCAGCCCCAGCATTTT. Looking up the rest from reference TRBV5-4 and TRBJ1-5 gives the full variable domain: ETGVTQSPTHLIKTRGQQVTLRCSSQSGHNTVSWYQQALGQGPQFIFQYYREEENGRGNFPPRFSGLQFPNYSSELNVNALELDDSALYLCASSFGGSSHNQPQHFGDGTRLSIL.

The chain is built from TRBV11-2 and TRBJ1-2; 7 bases match TRBD1. The CDR3 runs 16 residues. CDR1 is SGHAT and CDR2 is FQNNGV in the germline V gene. J was trimmed by 4 bases and V by 5 bases; bases with no gene match: 13. CDR3 residues: CASSPIDRAVSYGYTF. The CDR3 DNA follows: TGTGCCAGCAGCCCGATTGACAGGGCCGTGAGCTATGGCTACACCTTC. Full variable domain (rest looked up from reference TRBV11-2 and TRBJ1-2): EAGVAQSPRYKIIEKRQSVAFWCNPISGHATLYWYQQILGQGPKLLIQFQNNGVVDDSQLPKDRFSAERLKGVDSTLKIQPAKLEDSAVYLCASSPIDRAVSYGYTFGSGTRLTVV.

The chain is built from TRBV19 and TRBJ2-1; TRBD2 aligns across 12 bases. The V gene end was trimmed by 4 bases and the J gene end by 6 bases; junction bases not matched to a gene: 7. The CDR3 runs 16 residues. Germline V gives CDR1 LNHDA, CDR2 SQIVND (reference sequence). The CDR3 reads CASSRSSGRAGNEQFF. CDR3 coding DNA: TGTGCCAGTAGTAGGTCTAGCGGGAGGGCCGGCAATGAGCAGTTCTTC.

The chain is built from TRBV5-1 and TRBJ2-1; 7 bases line up with TRBD2. The germline V gene has CDR1 SGHRS and CDR2 YFSETQ. J was trimmed by 3 bases and V by 2 bases; bases with no gene match: 11. CDR3 length equals 17 residues. The CDR3 region is CASSLSGASGVYNEQFF. The CDR3 DNA reads TGCGCCAGCAGCTTAAGCGGGGCTAGCGGAGTCTACAATGAGCAGTTCTTC.

V gene TRBV7-6 combines with J gene TRBJ1-5; D is uncertain. V dropped 1 base and J dropped 4 bases, with 8 bases sitting between them. Germline-derived CDR1 and CDR2 are SGHVS and FNYEAQ. The CDR3 covers 14 residues. CDR3 in DNA: TGTGCCAGCAGCTTAGATTCCCGGAATCAGCCCCAGCATTTT. Protein: CASSLDSRNQPQHF.

The V gene is TRBV6-1, the J gene TRBJ2-7; 7 positions agree with TRBD1. CDR1 is MNHNS, CDR2 SASEGT, per germline. The CDR3 has 13 residues. The trim removed 8 bases at V and 3 bases at J, leaving 7 bases unmatched. CDR3 sequence: CASAPGQYYEQYF. The DNA of the CDR3 is TGTGCCAGCGCCCCGGGACAGTACTACGAGCAGTACTTC.

As to this clone: At one boundary the junction diverges from the germline segment, which might be a read error. This chain connects TRBV5-1 to TRBJ1-1; D gene ambiguous. Germline CDR1 and CDR2: SGHRS and YFSETQ. This CDR3 comprises 15 residues. CDR3 in amino acids: CASSLVTTLNTEAFF. As DNA, the CDR3 is TGCGCCAGCAGCTTGGTAACCACCTTGAACACCGAAGCTTTCTTT.

This chain links TRBV7-8 with TRBJ2-5; possibly TRBD2 for D (5 bases). The V gene's germline CDR1 is SGHVS and CDR2 FQNEAQ. The CDR3 is made up of 13 amino acids. Trimming shortened V by 3 bases and J by 14 bases, and 19 bases separated the two germline ends. CDR3 nucleotide sequence: TGTGCCAGCAGCTTGGACTTAAATAGCGCCTCTTACTTC. Translated, it gives CASSLDLNSASYF.

This chain uses TRBV6-1 with TRBJ1-2, with a tentative D call TRBD1 (6 bases). The germline gives CDR1 MNHNS, CDR2 SASEGT. The CDR3 contains 13 residues. V dropped 10 bases and J dropped 5 bases, with 17 bases sitting between them. CDR3 residues: CANSGDSVYGYTF. Written as DNA, the CDR3 is TGTGCCAACTCAGGGGATTCTGTGTATGGCTACACCTTC.

This chain links TRBV5-6 with TRBJ2-7; TRBD1 aligns across 7 bases. Losses at the gene ends were 4 bases for V and 3 bases for J; bases not matched to a gene: 7. CDR3 length equals 14 residues. Germline CDR1 reads SGHDT; CDR2 reads YYEEEE. Here the CDR3 reads CASSVYRGFYEQYF. For the CDR3, the DNA is TGTGCCAGCAGCGTCTACAGGGGCTTCTACGAGCAGTACTTC.